The T cell receptor beta chain under discussion was sequenced for a study of T cell clonality in common variable immunodeficiency. CDR1 and CDR2 from the germline V gene are SEHNR and FQNEAQ (reference sequence). The CDR3 extends over 14 amino acids. The trim removed 2 bases at V and 5 bases at J, leaving 4 bases unmatched. Blood samples were heparinized, roughly 4.5 to 8.5 ml per donor. Equal genomic DNA amounts from CVID and control samples were sequenced. Here immunoSEQ multiplex PCR was the method, and the copy in TCRdb shows in-frame clones only, minus some. The table lists 50,000 or so clones, with no singletons. Study findings and constraints: CVID subjects had higher TCRbeta clonality than healthy controls, most marked in about a third. Fewer TCRbeta clones were shared among CVID subjects than controls.

This clone has a count of ten or more. What it binds is not known. Read coverage stops 3 residues before the CDR3 terminus; the germline J gene supplies the remainder. The material sequenced was peripheral blood mononuclear cells. The V and J genes are TRBV7-9 and TRBJ2-7; 9 nucleotides align to TRBD1. This TCR derives from a person aged 18 to 70 in good health. Here the CDR3 reads CASSLTGGVNEQYF. The part of the CDR3 DNA that was read is TGTGCCAGCAGCTTAACAGGGGGCGTCAACGAG.